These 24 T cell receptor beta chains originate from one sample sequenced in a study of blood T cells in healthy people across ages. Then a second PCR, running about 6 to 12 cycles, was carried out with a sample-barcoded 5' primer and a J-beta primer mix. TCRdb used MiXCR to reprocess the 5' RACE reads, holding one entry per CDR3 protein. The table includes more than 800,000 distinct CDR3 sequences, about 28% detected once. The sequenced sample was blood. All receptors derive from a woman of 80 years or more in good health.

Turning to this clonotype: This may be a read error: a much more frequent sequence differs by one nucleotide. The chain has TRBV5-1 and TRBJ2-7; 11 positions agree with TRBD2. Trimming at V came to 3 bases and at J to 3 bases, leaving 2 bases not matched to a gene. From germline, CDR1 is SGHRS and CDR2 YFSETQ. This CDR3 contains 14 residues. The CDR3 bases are TGCGCCAGCAGCTGGGGACTAGCGGACTACGAGCAGTACTTC. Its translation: CASSWGLADYEQYF.

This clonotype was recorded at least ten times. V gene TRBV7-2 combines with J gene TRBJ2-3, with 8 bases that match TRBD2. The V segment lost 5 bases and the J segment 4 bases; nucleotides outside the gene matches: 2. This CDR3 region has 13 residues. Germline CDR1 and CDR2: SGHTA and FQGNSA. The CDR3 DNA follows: TGTGCCAGCAGCCCGGGGGGGGCAGATACGCAGTATTTT. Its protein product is CASSPGGADTQYF. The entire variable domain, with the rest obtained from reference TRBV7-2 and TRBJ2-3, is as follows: GAGVSQSPSNKVTEKGKDVELRCDPISGHTALYWYRQSLGQGLEFLIYFQGNSAPDKSGLPSDRFSAERTGGSVSTLTIQRTQQEDSAVYLCASSPGGADTQYFGPGTRLTVL.

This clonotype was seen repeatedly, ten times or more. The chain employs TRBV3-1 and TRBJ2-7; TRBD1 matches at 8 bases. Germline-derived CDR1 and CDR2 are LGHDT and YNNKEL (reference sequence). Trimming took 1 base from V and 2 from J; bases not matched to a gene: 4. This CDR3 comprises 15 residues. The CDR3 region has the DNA TGTGCCAGCAGCCAAGGTGGACAGGGTCCCTACGAGCAGTACTTC. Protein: CASSQGGQGPYEQYF.

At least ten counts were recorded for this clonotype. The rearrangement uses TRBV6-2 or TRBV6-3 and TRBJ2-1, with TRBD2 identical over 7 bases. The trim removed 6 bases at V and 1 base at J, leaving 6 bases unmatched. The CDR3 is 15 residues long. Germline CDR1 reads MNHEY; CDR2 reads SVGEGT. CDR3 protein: CASRYGGSSYNEQFF. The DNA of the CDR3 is TGTGCCAGCAGATACGGGGGGTCTTCCTACAATGAGCAGTTCTTC.

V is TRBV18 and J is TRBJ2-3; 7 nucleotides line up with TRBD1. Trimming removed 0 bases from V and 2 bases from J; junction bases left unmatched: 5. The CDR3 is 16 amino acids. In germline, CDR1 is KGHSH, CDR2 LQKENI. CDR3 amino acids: CASSPPEGASTDTQYF. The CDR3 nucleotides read TGTGCCAGCTCACCACCTGAGGGGGCCTCCACAGATACGCAGTATTTT.

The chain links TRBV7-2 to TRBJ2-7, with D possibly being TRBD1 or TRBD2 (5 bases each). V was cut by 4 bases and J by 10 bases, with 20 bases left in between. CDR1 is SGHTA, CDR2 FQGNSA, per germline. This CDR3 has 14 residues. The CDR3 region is CASSSGGPSHAQYF. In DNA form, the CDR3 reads TGTGCCAGCAGCTCTGGGGGTCCCAGCCACGCCCAGTACTTC.

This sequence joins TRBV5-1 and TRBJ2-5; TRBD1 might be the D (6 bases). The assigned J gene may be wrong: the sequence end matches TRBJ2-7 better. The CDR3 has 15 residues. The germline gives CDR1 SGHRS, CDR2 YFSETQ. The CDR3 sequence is CASSLDVRGLSEQYF. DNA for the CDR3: TGCGCCAGCAGCTTGGATGTCAGGGGTCTTAGCGAGCAGTACTTC.

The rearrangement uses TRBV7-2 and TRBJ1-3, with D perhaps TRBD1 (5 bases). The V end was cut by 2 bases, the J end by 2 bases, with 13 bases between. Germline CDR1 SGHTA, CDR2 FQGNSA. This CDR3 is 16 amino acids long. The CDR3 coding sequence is TGTGCCAGCAGCTTAATTACAGGAAGGGCTGGAAACACCATATATTTT. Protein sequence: CASSLITGRAGNTIYF.

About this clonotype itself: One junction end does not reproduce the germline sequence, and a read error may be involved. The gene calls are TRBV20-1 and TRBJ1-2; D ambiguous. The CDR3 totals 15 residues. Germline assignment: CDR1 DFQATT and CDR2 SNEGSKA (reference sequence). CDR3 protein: CGARDEAGANYGYTF. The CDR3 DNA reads TGCGGTGCTAGAGATGAGGCAGGTGCTAACTATGGCTACACCTTC.

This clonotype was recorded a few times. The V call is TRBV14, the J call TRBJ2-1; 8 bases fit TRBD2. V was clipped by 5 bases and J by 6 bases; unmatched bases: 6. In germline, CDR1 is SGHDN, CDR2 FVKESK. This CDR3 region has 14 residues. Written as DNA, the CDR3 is TGTGCCAGCAGCTATCCTAGCGGGCGCAATGAGCAGTTCTTC. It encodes CASSYPSGRNEQFF.

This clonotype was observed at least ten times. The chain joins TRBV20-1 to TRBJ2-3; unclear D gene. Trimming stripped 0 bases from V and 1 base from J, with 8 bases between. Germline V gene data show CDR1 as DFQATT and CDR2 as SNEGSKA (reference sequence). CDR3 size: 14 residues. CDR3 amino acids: CSARDQFGTDTQYF. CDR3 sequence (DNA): TGCAGTGCTAGAGACCAATTTGGCACAGATACGCAGTATTTT.

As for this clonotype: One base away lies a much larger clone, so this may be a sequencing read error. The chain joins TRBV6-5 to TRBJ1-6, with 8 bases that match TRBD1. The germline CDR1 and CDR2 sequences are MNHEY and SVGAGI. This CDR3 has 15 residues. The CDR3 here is CVSSALQGADSPLHF. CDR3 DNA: TGTGTCAGCAGTGCCCTCCAGGGGGCGGATTCACCCCTCCACTTT.

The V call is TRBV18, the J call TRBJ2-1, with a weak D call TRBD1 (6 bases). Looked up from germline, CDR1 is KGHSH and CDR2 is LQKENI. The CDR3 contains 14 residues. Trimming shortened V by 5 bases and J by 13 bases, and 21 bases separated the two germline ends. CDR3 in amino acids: CASSAAGTQEAQFF. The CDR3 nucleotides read TGTGCCAGCTCAGCAGCCGGGACACAGGAGGCCCAGTTCTTC.

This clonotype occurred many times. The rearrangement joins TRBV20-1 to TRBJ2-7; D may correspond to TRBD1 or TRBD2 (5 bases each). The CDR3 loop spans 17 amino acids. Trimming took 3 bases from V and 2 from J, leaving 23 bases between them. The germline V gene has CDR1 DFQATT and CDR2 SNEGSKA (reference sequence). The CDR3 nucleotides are TGCAGTGCTAGCCTCCTCGCTCCCGGGGCGACCCCCTACGAGCAGTACTTC. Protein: CSASLLAPGATPYEQYF.

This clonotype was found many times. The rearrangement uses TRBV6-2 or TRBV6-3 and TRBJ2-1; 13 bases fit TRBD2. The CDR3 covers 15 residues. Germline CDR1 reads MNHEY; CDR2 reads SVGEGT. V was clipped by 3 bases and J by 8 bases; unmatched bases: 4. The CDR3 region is CASSYTSGGADEQFF. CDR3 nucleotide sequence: TGTGCCAGCAGTTATACTAGCGGGGGGGCCGATGAGCAGTTCTTC.

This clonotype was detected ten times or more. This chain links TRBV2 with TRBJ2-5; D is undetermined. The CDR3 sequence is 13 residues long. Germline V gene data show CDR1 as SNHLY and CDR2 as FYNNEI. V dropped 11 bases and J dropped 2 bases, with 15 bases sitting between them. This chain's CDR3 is CAQRRSEQETQYF. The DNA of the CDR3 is TGTGCCCAAAGGCGGTCAGAACAAGAGACCCAGTACTTC.

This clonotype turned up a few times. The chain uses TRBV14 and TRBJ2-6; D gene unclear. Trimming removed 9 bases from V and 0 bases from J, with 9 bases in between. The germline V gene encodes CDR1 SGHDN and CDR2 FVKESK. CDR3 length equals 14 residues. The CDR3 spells CASERFSGANVLTF. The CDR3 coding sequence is TGTGCCAGTGAACGGTTCTCTGGGGCCAACGTCCTGACTTTC.

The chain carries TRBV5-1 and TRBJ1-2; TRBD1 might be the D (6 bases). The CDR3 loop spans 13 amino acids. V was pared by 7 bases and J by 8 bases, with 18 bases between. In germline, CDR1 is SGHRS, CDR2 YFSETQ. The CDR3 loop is CASGERPGVGYTF. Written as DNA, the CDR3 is TGCGCCAGCGGTGAACGGCCAGGGGTAGGCTACACCTTC.

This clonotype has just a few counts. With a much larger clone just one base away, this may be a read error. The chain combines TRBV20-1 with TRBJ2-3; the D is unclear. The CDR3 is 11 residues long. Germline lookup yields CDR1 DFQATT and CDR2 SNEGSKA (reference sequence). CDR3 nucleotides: TGCAGTGCTAGACTTGGGGATACGCGGTATTTT. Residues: CSARLGDTRYF.

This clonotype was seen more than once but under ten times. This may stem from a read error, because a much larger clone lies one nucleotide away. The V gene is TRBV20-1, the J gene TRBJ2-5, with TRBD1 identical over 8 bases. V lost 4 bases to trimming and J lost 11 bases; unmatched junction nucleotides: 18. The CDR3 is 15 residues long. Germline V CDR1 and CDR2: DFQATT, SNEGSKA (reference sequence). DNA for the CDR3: TGCAGTGCTACGAAGGGCGGACAGGGCGACAATGAGCAGTACTTC. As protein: CSATKGGQGDNEQYF.

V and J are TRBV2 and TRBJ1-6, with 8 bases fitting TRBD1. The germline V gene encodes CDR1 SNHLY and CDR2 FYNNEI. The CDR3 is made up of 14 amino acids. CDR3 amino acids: CATAGGTGSSPLHF. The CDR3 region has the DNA TGTGCTACCGCGGGCGGGACAGGTAGTTCACCCCTCCACTTT.

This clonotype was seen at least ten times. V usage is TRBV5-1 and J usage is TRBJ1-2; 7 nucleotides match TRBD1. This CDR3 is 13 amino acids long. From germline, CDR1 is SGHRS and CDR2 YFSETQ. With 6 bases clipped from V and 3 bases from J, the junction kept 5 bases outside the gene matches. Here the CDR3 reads CASNLGGDYGYTF. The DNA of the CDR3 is TGCGCCAGCAACCTAGGGGGCGACTATGGCTACACCTTC. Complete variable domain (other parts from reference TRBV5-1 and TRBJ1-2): KAGVTQTPRYLIKTRGQQVTLSCSPISGHRSVSWYQQTPGQGLQFLFEYFSETQRNKGNFPGRFSGRQFSNSRSEMNVSTLELGDSALYLCASNLGGDYGYTFGSGTRLTVV.

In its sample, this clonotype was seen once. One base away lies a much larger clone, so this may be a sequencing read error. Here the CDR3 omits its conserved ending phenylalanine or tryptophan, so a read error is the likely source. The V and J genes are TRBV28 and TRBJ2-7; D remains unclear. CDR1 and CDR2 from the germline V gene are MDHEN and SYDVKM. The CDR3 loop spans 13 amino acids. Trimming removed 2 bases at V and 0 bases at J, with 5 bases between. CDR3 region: CASSLHSSYEQYL. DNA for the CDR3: TGTGCCAGCAGTTTACACAGCTCCTACGAGCAGTACTTG.

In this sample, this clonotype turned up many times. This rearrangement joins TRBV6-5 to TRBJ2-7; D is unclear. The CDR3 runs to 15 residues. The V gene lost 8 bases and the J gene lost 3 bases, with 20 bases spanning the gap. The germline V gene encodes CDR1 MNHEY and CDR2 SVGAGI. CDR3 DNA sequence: TGTGCCAGCCAAAGTAACTTCGGCCCCAACTACGAGCAGTACTTC. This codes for CASQSNFGPNYEQYF.